This TCR beta chain was sequenced in a study of Ad26.COV2.S vaccination and SARS-CoV-2 variants. Study-wide background: Once, or twice with 56 days between doses, Ad26.COV2.S was given intramuscularly.

Germline assignment: CDR1 SGHTA and CDR2 FQGNSA. The CDR3 is 14 amino acids. This sample's treatment: about 20 received Ad26.COV2.S at low or high dose, single or two shots; a few received placebo; per-sample allocation not given. Repertoires come from day 63 after the first vaccine or placebo injection. The vaccine delivered Wuhan-strain SARS-CoV-2 spike through an Ad26 vector. The table lists this clone with a count of one. Antigen unknown. The junction and the germline gene differ at one end; a read error may be behind it. Whole-study findings and limits: Spike-specific responses of CD8+ and CD4+ T cells were reported to display substantial breadth after vaccination. The analyses of TCR breadth and depth may have understated the size of total T cell responses.

TCRdb's table, derived via immunoSEQ multiplex PCR, lists solely in-frame clones and lacks some. The table includes 400,000 to 500,000 clones, 89% detected once. The sample in question was peripheral blood, obtained in a trial of Ad26.COV2.S vaccine versus placebo. This chain links TRBV7-2 with TRBJ1-5; a possible D gene is TRBD1 (6 bases). The source is a person between 18 and 65 years old who received the Ad26.COV2.S COVID-19 vaccine or a placebo. This CDR3 reads CATSPGDSNQPQHF. DNA of the CDR3: TGTGCCACCAGCCCAGGGGATAGCAATCAGCCCCAGCATTTT.